Following are 32 T cell receptor beta chains from one sample sequenced in a study of immune characterization of retroperitoneal liposarcoma. One entry per CDR3 protein, called by TCRdb with MiXCR from the PCR reads. This sample carries 6,500 to 7,500 distinct CDR3 sequences, roughly 29% of them seen once, and the ten largest clones take roughly a quarter. The sample was tumor tissue. The source is a female donor with retroperitoneal liposarcoma.

This clonotype was seen at least ten times. The chain employs TRBV6-1 and TRBJ2-5, with 7 positions matching TRBD1. The junction had 9 bases not matched to a gene; V was cut back by 4 bases and J by 1 base. This CDR3 spans 16 amino acids. Germline V CDR1 and CDR2: MNHNS, SASEGT. In DNA form, the CDR3 reads TGTGCCAGCAGTGCTCATACAGGGGTAGGCCAAGAGACCCAGTACTTC. Its translation: CASSAHTGVGQETQYF.

This clonotype has just a few counts. The chain joins TRBV6-1 to TRBJ2-1; 8 bases agree with TRBD2. The DNA end favors TRBJ2-5, so the J call may be wrong. The CDR3 is 16 amino acids. Germline-derived CDR1 and CDR2 are MNHNS and SASEGT. In DNA form, the CDR3 reads TGTGCCAGCAGCTACCCAGCGGGAGAGGGCCAAGAGACCCAGTACTTC. Protein: CASSYPAGEGQETQYF.

The chain uses TRBV27 and TRBJ2-5, with D perhaps TRBD1 or TRBD2 (6 bases each). The V gene lost 5 bases and the J gene lost 7 bases, with 14 bases spanning the gap. From germline, CDR1 is MNHEY and CDR2 SMNVEV (reference sequence). This CDR3 has 13 residues. The CDR3 protein is CASSIKQGGTQYF. CDR3 sequence (DNA): TGTGCCAGCAGTATAAAACAGGGAGGGACCCAGTACTTC.

This clonotype was counted a single time. The gene calls are TRBV12-3 or TRBV12-4 and TRBJ2-1, with D possibly being TRBD2 (5 bases). The ends were cut back, 7 bases at V and 8 bases at J, with 9 bases in the middle. The CDR3 sequence is 11 residues long. In DNA form, the CDR3 reads TGTGCCAGCAACTCGCGGGATGAGCAGTTCTTC. It translates to CASNSRDEQFF.

This clonotype has a handful of counts. A much larger clone sits a single nucleotide away, making a read error possible. This chain uses TRBV6-1 with TRBJ2-1; tentatively, D is TRBD1 (6 bases). There are 14 residues in the CDR3. Germline V gene lookup returns CDR1 MNHNS and CDR2 SASEGT. V lost 5 bases, J lost 10 bases, and 18 bases lay in between. The CDR3 DNA reads TGTGCCAGCAGTCAAGGGTACAGGGTCTACGAGCAGTTCTTC. This sequence encodes CASSQGYRVYEQFF.

This clonotype has just a few counts. The V call is TRBV6-6, the J call TRBJ2-5; 8 nucleotides align to TRBD1. After removal of 3 bases from V and 4 bases from J, the junction contained 7 bases not matched to a gene. The CDR3 contains 15 residues. Germline V CDR1 and CDR2: MNHNY, SVGAGI (reference sequence). CDR3 nucleotide sequence: TGTGCCAGCAGTTATACGGACAGGGTCGGAGAGACCCAGTACTTC. It is translated as CASSYTDRVGETQYF.

The chain recombines TRBV5-6 with TRBJ1-1, with unresolved D. This CDR3 spans 12 amino acids. Looked up from germline, CDR1 is SGHDT and CDR2 is YYEEEE. Trimming took off 1 base at V and 7 bases at J, with 8 bases between the two ends. CDR3 sequence: CASSLIEGEAFF. The CDR3 region has the DNA TGTGCCAGCAGCTTGATTGAGGGTGAAGCTTTCTTT.

This clonotype was counted at least ten times. The V call is TRBV5-6, the J call TRBJ2-1, with 7 nucleotides matching TRBD2. In germline, CDR1 is SGHDT, CDR2 YYEEEE. The CDR3 covers 15 residues. V was clipped by 2 bases and J by 6 bases; unmatched bases: 8. In DNA form, the CDR3 reads TGTGCCAGCAGCTTAGGGACTACCTACTTCAATGAGCAGTTCTTC. It yields the protein CASSLGTTYFNEQFF. Filled out from reference TRBV5-6 and TRBJ2-1, the complete variable domain reads DAGVTQSPTHLIKTRGQQVTLRCSPKSGHDTVSWYQQALGQGPQFIFQYYEEEERQRGNFPDRFSGHQFPNYSSELNVNALLLGDSALYLCASSLGTTYFNEQFFGPGTRLTVL.

The chain uses TRBV7-2 and TRBJ2-7, with D maybe TRBD2 (6 bases). V was pared by 5 bases and J by 0 bases, with 14 bases between. The CDR3 sequence is 15 residues long. The germline V gene has CDR1 SGHTA and CDR2 FQGNSA. The CDR3 DNA reads as TGTGCCAGCAGCCCAACTCCGGAGGGCTCCTACGAGCAGTACTTC. Amino acid sequence: CASSPTPEGSYEQYF.

This clonotype is large (0.1 to 1%) by share. The chain links TRBV12-3 or TRBV12-4 to TRBJ2-1, with 9 nucleotides matching TRBD1. This CDR3 is 13 amino acids long. V trimming: 5 bases; J trimming: 9 bases; junction bases outside the gene matches: 5. The CDR3 nucleotides are TGTGCCAGCAGTGCGTTGACAGGGGGTGAGCAGTTCTTC. This translates into CASSALTGGEQFF.

This clonotype was detected many times. V gene TRBV4-1 combines with J gene TRBJ2-1, with 12 bases that match TRBD2. There are 15 residues in the CDR3. CDR1 MGHRA and CDR2 YSYEKL come from the germline V gene. Unmatched junction bases numbered 7, after V lost 4 bases and J lost 9 bases. CDR3 nucleotides: TGCGCCAGCAGCCGGACGACTAGCGGGAGTTCTGAGCAGTTCTTC. This sequence encodes CASSRTTSGSSEQFF.

The sample holds many counts of this clonotype. J is TRBJ1-4 and V is TRBV6-1; D not resolved. CDR1 is MNHNS, CDR2 SASEGT, per germline. Trimming removed 3 bases at V and 5 bases at J, with 10 bases between. This CDR3 contains 14 residues. The CDR3 region is CASSDYTENEKLFF. The CDR3 DNA is TGTGCCAGCAGTGACTATACCGAGAATGAAAAACTGTTTTTT.

This clonotype was observed many times. The chain carries TRBV23-1 and TRBJ2-4; 10 positions agree with TRBD2. TRBV23-1 is known as an ORF, though its function is uncertain. V was clipped by 3 bases and J by 5 bases; unmatched bases: 7. This CDR3 region has 16 residues. The CDR3 sequence is CASSQEREGRENIQYF. In DNA form, the CDR3 reads TGCGCCAGCAGTCAGGAGCGGGAGGGCAGAGAAAACATTCAGTACTTC.

At least ten counts were recorded for this clonotype. The CDR3 protein is CASSMAAGDTGELFF. The CDR3 coding sequence is TGTGCCAGCAGCATGGCAGCGGGAGATACCGGGGAGCTGTTTTTT. The J gene is TRBJ2-2, the V gene TRBV7-8, with TRBD2 matching over 8 bases. V gave up 5 bases and J gave up 5 bases; unmatched junction bases: 7. The V gene's germline CDR1 is SGHVS and CDR2 FQNEAQ. This CDR3 has 15 residues.

This clonotype was observed a few times. The chain combines TRBV18 with TRBJ2-5, with D perhaps TRBD2 (5 bases). CDR1 KGHSH and CDR2 LQKENI come from the germline V gene. Deletions cut 4 bases from V and 7 bases from J, with 10 bases between. CDR3 length: 12 residues. In DNA, the CDR3 is TGTGCCAGCTCACGAGGGAAGGGGACCCAGTACTTC. It specifies CASSRGKGTQYF.

This chain uses TRBV7-8 with TRBJ2-1; D is uncertain. The better agreement between TRBJ2-7 and the DNA end casts doubt on the J call. Germline V gene lookup returns CDR1 SGHVS and CDR2 FQNEAQ. The CDR3 is made up of 16 amino acids. The CDR3 is CASSSSRFVSYNEQYF. The CDR3 DNA reads as TGTGCCAGCAGCTCAAGCCGCTTTGTCTCCTACAATGAGCAGTACTTC.

This clonotype has a handful of counts. The V call is TRBV6-1, the J call TRBJ2-1; 11 nucleotides agree with TRBD2. Looked up from germline, CDR1 is MNHNS and CDR2 is SASEGT. This CDR3 contains 16 residues. Trimming cost V 5 bases and J 2 bases; bases outside gene matches: 5. In DNA, the CDR3 is TGTGCCAGCAGTCCGACTAGCGGGGCAACCTACAATGAGCAGTTCTTC. It translates to CASSPTSGATYNEQFF.

The chain recombines TRBV6-5 with TRBJ1-2; a weak D match, TRBD1 (5 bases). Germline lookup yields CDR1 MNHEY and CDR2 SVGAGI. V shed 8 bases and J shed 5 bases, with 15 bases lying between them. CDR3 size: 13 residues. Here the CDR3 reads CASAREGKYGYTF. As DNA, the CDR3 is TGTGCCAGCGCCAGGGAGGGGAAGTATGGCTACACCTTC.

In regard to this clonotype: Just one base apart from a much larger clone, this may be a read error. The V call is TRBV4-1, the J call TRBJ2-3; D gene ambiguous. With the DNA end fitting TRBJ2-7 better, the J assignment may be wrong. CDR1 is MGHRA, CDR2 YSYEKL, per germline. CDR3 size: 13 residues. The CDR3 here is CASSPMEYNEQYF. CDR3 sequence (DNA): TGCGCCAGCAGCCCCATGGAGTACAATGAGCAGTACTTC.

This clonotype has a count of ten or more. The chain links TRBV6-1 to TRBJ2-7; 9 bases are a match to TRBD2. The CDR3 covers 14 residues. V trimming: 3 bases; J trimming: 3 bases; junction bases outside the gene matches: 3. Germline assignment: CDR1 MNHNS and CDR2 SASEGT. The CDR3 sequence is CASSEAGGHYEQYF. In DNA form, the CDR3 reads TGTGCCAGCAGTGAGGCGGGAGGGCACTACGAGCAGTACTTC.

This clonotype has only a few counts. For the CDR3, the DNA is TGTGCCAGCAGTGGAGGAGGGAGTGGGGAGACCCAGTACTTC. It yields the protein CASSGGGSGETQYF. The chain recombines TRBV6-1 with TRBJ2-1; a weak D match, TRBD2 (6 bases). The end of the DNA fits TRBJ2-5 better, so the J call may be wrong. The CDR3 covers 14 residues. The germline V gene encodes CDR1 MNHNS and CDR2 SASEGT.

This clonotype was observed many times. The chain has TRBV12-3 or TRBV12-4 and TRBJ2-1; the match to TRBD1 covers 7 bases. There are 16 residues in the CDR3. With 4 bases clipped from V and 0 bases from J, the junction kept 6 bases outside the gene matches. This CDR3 is CASSYRQGGSYNEQFF. Written as DNA, the CDR3 is TGTGCCAGCAGTTACCGACAGGGTGGCTCCTACAATGAGCAGTTCTTC.

Note on this clonotype: This CDR3 fails to terminate in the conserved phenylalanine or tryptophan, so it likely reflects a read error. The limits of the CDR3 on the DNA are not certain, so only TCRdb's listed CDR3 is given. The J gene is TRBJ1-1, the V gene TRBV7-3; TRBD1 is taken as the D call from the table, unchecked against the DNA. The germline CDR1 and CDR2 sequences are SGHTA and FQGTGA. The CDR3 adds up to 20 amino acids, both ends counted. The CDR3 protein is CASSLTPESSTGSMSSSSGQ.

The CDR3 here is CASSFGTSEQFF. Written as DNA, the CDR3 is TGTGCCAGCAGCTTTGGGACTTCTGAGCAGTTCTTC. This sequence joins TRBV11-3 and TRBJ2-1; possible D gene TRBD2, 6 bases. The CDR3 length is 12 residues. Germline loops: CDR1 SGHNT, CDR2 YENEEA. Trimming left V 3 bases short and J 9 bases short, with 9 bases between.

The CDR3 nucleotides are TGTGCCAGCAGTTACTTGTCAGACTCCTATGGCTACACCTTC. Protein product: CASSYLSDSYGYTF. This chain connects TRBV6-6 to TRBJ1-2; D uncertain. Germline V lookup: CDR1 MNHNY, CDR2 SVGAGI (reference sequence). The CDR3 sequence is 14 residues long. Trimming removed 1 base at V and 4 bases at J, with 10 bases between.

A note on this clonotype: This could be a read error, since a much larger clone is one nucleotide away. Because it lacks the conserved phenylalanine or tryptophan at the end, this CDR3 is likely a read error. The CDR3 region is CAYGTGGASYEQYL. CDR3 DNA: TGTGCCTACGGGACAGGGGGCGCTTCCTACGAGCAGTACTTA. The chain is built from TRBV6-1 and TRBJ2-7; TRBD1 matches 12 bases. This CDR3 is built from 14 residues. Germline V lookup: CDR1 MNHNS, CDR2 SASEGT. J lost 1 base, V lost 11 bases, and 6 bases had no gene match.

V usage is TRBV7-2 and J usage is TRBJ2-7; D could derive from TRBD1 or TRBD2 (7 bases each). The CDR3 contains 14 residues. Germline loops: CDR1 SGHTA, CDR2 FQGNSA. The V end was cut by 5 bases, the J end by 2 bases, with 13 bases between. CDR3 loop: CASSQSGGAYEQYF. In DNA form, the CDR3 reads TGTGCCAGCAGCCAATCAGGGGGGGCCTACGAGCAGTACTTC.

This clonotype counts as medium-sized. The chain employs TRBV6-1 and TRBJ2-1, with 7 bases that match TRBD2. CDR1 is MNHNS, CDR2 SASEGT, per germline. The CDR3 has 12 amino acids. Germline trimming cut 8 bases from V and 7 bases from J; bases unmatched to any gene: 5. This CDR3 reads CASGTNLNEQFF. CDR3 DNA sequence: TGTGCCAGCGGGACTAACTTGAATGAGCAGTTCTTC.

Ten or more counts support this clonotype. In DNA, the CDR3 is TGTGCCAGCAGTAGGACAGGGGATCCCAAAAACATTCAGTACTTC. Translated, it gives CASSRTGDPKNIQYF. The chain carries TRBV6-1 and TRBJ2-4; 9 bases match TRBD1. This CDR3 is built from 15 residues. Germline CDR1 and CDR2: MNHNS and SASEGT. V lost 5 bases, J lost 2 bases, and 4 bases stayed unmatched.

V gene TRBV7-2 combines with J gene TRBJ2-3; 9 nucleotides line up with TRBD2. The CDR3 totals 17 residues. The germline CDR1 and CDR2 sequences are SGHTA and FQGNSA. V lost 4 bases to trimming and J lost 7 bases; unmatched junction nucleotides: 15. DNA for the CDR3: TGTGCCAGCAGCTCGGTGGGCGGGGGGGCTATCGGGAATACGCAGTATTTT. The encoded protein is CASSSVGGGAIGNTQYF.

This chain joins TRBV11-3 and TRBJ2-3, with TRBD1 as a possible D gene (6 bases). V was pared by 5 bases and J by 2 bases, with 14 bases between. Germline assignment: CDR1 SGHNT and CDR2 YENEEA. The CDR3 consists of 15 residues. The CDR3 protein is CASSHREGPTDTQYF. The CDR3 DNA is TGTGCCAGCAGCCACAGGGAAGGTCCCACAGATACGCAGTATTTT. The whole variable domain, filled in from reference TRBV11-3 and TRBJ2-3, reads EAGVVQSPRYKIIEKKQPVAFWCNPISGHNTLYWYLQNLGQGPELLIRYENEEAVDDSQLPKDRFSAERLKGVDSTLKIQPAELGDSAVYLCASSHREGPTDTQYFGPGTRLTVL.

The rearrangement joins TRBV29-1 to TRBJ2-5; no clear D gene. The CDR3 is 13 residues long. CDR1 is SQVTM, CDR2 ANQGSEA, per germline. Trimming cost V 2 bases and J 0 bases, with 7 bases left between them. The CDR3: CSVESWDQETQYF. The CDR3, as DNA: TGCAGCGTTGAAAGCTGGGACCAAGAGACCCAGTACTTC.